The clone carrying this TCR beta chain was seen ten or more times. The antigen is undetermined. The sample originates from a study of T cells after yellow fever vaccination. General observations from the study: Peaking on day 5 versus 15, the secondary response was faster but weaker. Post-booster samples contained most primary-vaccination clones (approximately 96% CD4, about 90% CD8). Clonotypes appearing in both CD4 and CD8 compartments existed, and their share was small.

Template-switching 5'RACE yielded the TCR cDNA; a universal primer site and UMIs were added in the process. MiXCR, run by TCRdb on the 5' RACE reads, gives a single entry per CDR3 protein. The repertoire holds 500,000 to 650,000 distinct CDR3 sequences, with roughly an eighth as singletons. Trimming cost V 7 bases and J 6 bases, with 16 bases left between them. CDR3 length equals 14 residues. This sequence originates from a man aged 30-40 years who received the YFV17D yellow fever vaccine. The chain recombines TRBV12-3 or TRBV12-4 with TRBJ2-1; the D is unclear. This sample comprised PBMCs, obtained on the day of the yellow fever booster vaccination. CDR3 sequence reads: CASIRSQDRNEQFF. Here the CDR3 DNA reads TGTGCCAGCATTCGAAGCCAGGATCGCAATGAGCAGTTCTTC.